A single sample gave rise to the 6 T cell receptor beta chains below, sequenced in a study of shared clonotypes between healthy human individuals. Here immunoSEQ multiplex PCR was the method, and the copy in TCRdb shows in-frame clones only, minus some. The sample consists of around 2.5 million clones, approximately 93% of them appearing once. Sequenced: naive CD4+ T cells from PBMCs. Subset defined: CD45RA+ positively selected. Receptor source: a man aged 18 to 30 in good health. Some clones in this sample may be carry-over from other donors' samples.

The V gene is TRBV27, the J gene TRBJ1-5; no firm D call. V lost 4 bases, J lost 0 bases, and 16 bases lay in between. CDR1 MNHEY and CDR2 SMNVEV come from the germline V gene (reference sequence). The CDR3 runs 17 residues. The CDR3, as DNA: TGTGCCAGCAGTTCCCGTCTAACACTGCGTAGCAATCAGCCCCAGCATTTT. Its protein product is CASSSRLTLRSNQPQHF.

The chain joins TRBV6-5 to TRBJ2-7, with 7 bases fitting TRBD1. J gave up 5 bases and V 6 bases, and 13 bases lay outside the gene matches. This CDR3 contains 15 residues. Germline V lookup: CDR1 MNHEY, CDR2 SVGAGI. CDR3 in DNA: TGTGCCAGCAGGAAAAAAGGGGGCGCTTCCCACGAGCAGTACTTC. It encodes CASRKKGGASHEQYF.

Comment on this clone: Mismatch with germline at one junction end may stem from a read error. CDR3 nucleotides: TGTGCCAGCAGCTTAAGCTTCGGGACAGGGTCCTTCGAGCAGTACTTC. Its translation is CASSLSFGTGSFEQYF. The V gene is TRBV11-3, the J gene TRBJ2-7; 9 positions match TRBD1. Germline-derived CDR1 and CDR2 are SGHNT and YENEEA. CDR3 size: 16 residues. The full variable domain, rest sourced from reference TRBV11-3 and TRBJ2-7, is EAGVVQSPRYKIIEKKQPVAFWCNPISGHNTLYWYLQNLGQGPELLIRYENEEAVDDSQLPKDRFSAERLKGVDSTLKIQPAELGDSAVYLCASSLSFGTGSFEQYFGPGTRLTVT.

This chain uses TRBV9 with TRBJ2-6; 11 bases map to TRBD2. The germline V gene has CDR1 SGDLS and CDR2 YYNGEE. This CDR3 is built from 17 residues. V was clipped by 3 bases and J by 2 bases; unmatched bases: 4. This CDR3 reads CASSATSGRTGANVLTF. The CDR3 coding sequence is TGTGCCAGCAGCGCAACTAGCGGGAGAACTGGGGCCAACGTCCTGACTTTC.

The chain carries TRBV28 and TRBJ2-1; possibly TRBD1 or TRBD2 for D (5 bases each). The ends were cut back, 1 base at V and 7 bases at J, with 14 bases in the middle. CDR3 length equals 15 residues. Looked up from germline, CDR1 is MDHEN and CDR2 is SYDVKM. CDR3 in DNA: TGTGCCAGCAGTTTATTCCGGGACCCAGGGAATGAGCAGTTCTTC. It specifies CASSLFRDPGNEQFF.

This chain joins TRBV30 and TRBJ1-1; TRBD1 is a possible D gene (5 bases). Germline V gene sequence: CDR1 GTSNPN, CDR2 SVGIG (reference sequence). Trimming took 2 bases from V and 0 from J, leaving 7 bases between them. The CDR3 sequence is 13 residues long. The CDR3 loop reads CAWSLGVNTEAFF. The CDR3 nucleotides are TGTGCCTGGAGTTTGGGGGTGAACACTGAAGCTTTCTTT. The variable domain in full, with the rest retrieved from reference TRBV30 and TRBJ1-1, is SQTIHQWPATLVQPVGSPLSLECTVEGTSNPNLYWYRQAAGRGLQLLFYSVGIGQISSEVPQNLSASRPQDRQFILSSKKLLLSDSGFYLCAWSLGVNTEAFFGQGTRLTVV.